The entry below gives a single T cell receptor (beta chain) sequence along with its context. Its specificity is unknown. The CDR3 spans 13 residues. Germline loops: CDR1 MNHEY, CDR2 SVGAGI. Between the trimmed V and J ends, which lost 0 bases and 7 bases, there was a span of 7 bases. Assay: immunoSEQ multiplex PCR; the TCRdb copy retains only in-frame clones and omits some. The profile covers 130,000 or so clones, with roughly nine tenths appearing a single time and over 8% taken by the ten largest. The data derive from a study of T cell responses to AZD1222 COVID-19 vaccine. General study points: Repertoire sampling occurred only after the peak T cell response. Within unmutated variant regions lay the reported targets of nearly half of spike-specific TCRs. Compared with day 0, the breadth and depth of the Spike-specific TCR repertoire rose significantly after two doses of AZD1222. Distributed over spike, vaccine-associated CD4 TCRs predominated at 160-218 and 743-854.

Sequenced material: peripheral blood, taken 28 days after the second AZD1222 dose. The chain links TRBV6-5 to TRBJ2-1; D is undetermined. The clonotype comes from an adult who received the AZD1222 COVID-19 vaccine. DNA for the CDR3: TGTGCCAGCAGTTACTCGCCGACTAATGAGCAGTTCTTC. Translation gives CASSYSPTNEQFF.